A selection of T cell receptor beta chains follows, all from one sample in a study of patients and donors after allogeneic stem cell transplantation. TCRdb analysed the RT-PCR reads with MiXCR anew, one entry per CDR3 protein. This sample carries around 150,000 distinct CDR3 sequences, about 32% of them seen once, and the ten largest clones take under 3.5%. Sequenced input: blood, either unsorted or a sorted T cell fraction (not recorded which). Receptors were obtained from a human donor who was either an allogeneic HSCT recipient or a stem cell or donor lymphocyte infusion donor (not recorded which). It is not recorded whose cells these are; they may come from a transplant donor. Each CDR3 is given with its conserved first and last residue. A D gene is named only where the DNA matches it firmly. Size is stated for part of the rows, as once, few or many counts, or as a class when the clone is expanded.

>-|TRBV3-1|-|TRBJ2-7
CASSQGDEQYF
>-|TRBV4-2|-|TRBJ1-4
CASGNNPGRSSEELFF
>-|TRBV5-6|TRBD2|TRBJ2-1
CASRIGLAGNEQFF
>few|TRBV5-6|TRBD1|TRBJ1-2
CASSFPGQGRHGYTF
>-|TRBV30|-|TRBJ2-7
CAWSVHGLYYEQYF
>-|TRBV7-6|-|TRBJ2-1
CASSSGIGAGQFF
>-|TRBV3-1|-|TRBJ2-5
CASSQTRERDRETQYF
>few|TRBV27|-|TRBJ1-5
CASSFMGHQPQHF
>-|TRBV5-1|-|TRBJ2-7
CASSLAGTSYEQYF
>-|TRBV10-3|TRBD2|TRBJ2-7
CAISGLAGGLSSYEQYF
>-|TRBV12-3/TRBV12-4|-|TRBJ1-5
CASSTLSQPQHF
>-|TRBV19|-|TRBJ2-5
CASRKRGRRETQYF
>-|TRBV18|TRBD2|TRBJ2-1
CASSPSERTRAQFF
>-|TRBV7-9|TRBD1|TRBJ2-3
CASTQGTATDTQYF
>many|TRBV12-3/TRBV12-4|-|TRBJ2-1
CASSQGGEQFF
>-|TRBV25-1|-|TRBJ2-3
CASSEYFPAGTDTQYF
>many|TRBV11-2|-|TRBJ1-4
CASSFGTANEKLFF
>-|TRBV4-3|TRBD2|TRBJ2-1
CASSQGLARSYNEQFF
>-|TRBV7-3|-|TRBJ2-2
CASSRVPAGELFF
>few|TRBV6-5|-|TRBJ1-1
CASSYNPLNRRRTEAFF
>-|TRBV4-3|-|TRBJ1-2
CASSPGTENYGYTF
>few|TRBV6-2/TRBV6-3|TRBD2|TRBJ2-3
CATLRLAGRADTQYF
>-|TRBV9|-|TRBJ2-2
CASSWGSGNTGELFF
>few|TRBV4-1|TRBD1|TRBJ1-5
CASSQDGGQGSQPQHF
>-|TRBV25-1|-|TRBJ1-2
CASSEYLYGYTF